This paragraph covers one T cell receptor beta chain sequence. Antigen specificity is unknown. Data came from immunoSEQ multiplex PCR; TCRdb stores just in-frame clones and leaves some out. The repertoire has some 80,000 clones, about 83% of them found once; the top ten carry 8.7%. This sample is drawn from a study of T cell responses to AZD1222 COVID-19 vaccine. The study's findings and limits: The study found Spike-specific TCR breadth and depth rose after two AZD1222 doses.

V lost 3 bases, J lost 3 bases, and 8 bases lay in between. There are 13 residues in the CDR3. This specimen was peripheral blood, taken on day 0 of AZD1222 vaccination. The clonotype comes from an adult in good health. The chain links TRBV12-3 or TRBV12-4 to TRBJ2-5; D call uncertain. In nucleotides, the CDR3 is TGTGCCAGCAGTTTTCCACCGAAAGAGACCCAGTACTTC. This sequence encodes CASSFPPKETQYF.